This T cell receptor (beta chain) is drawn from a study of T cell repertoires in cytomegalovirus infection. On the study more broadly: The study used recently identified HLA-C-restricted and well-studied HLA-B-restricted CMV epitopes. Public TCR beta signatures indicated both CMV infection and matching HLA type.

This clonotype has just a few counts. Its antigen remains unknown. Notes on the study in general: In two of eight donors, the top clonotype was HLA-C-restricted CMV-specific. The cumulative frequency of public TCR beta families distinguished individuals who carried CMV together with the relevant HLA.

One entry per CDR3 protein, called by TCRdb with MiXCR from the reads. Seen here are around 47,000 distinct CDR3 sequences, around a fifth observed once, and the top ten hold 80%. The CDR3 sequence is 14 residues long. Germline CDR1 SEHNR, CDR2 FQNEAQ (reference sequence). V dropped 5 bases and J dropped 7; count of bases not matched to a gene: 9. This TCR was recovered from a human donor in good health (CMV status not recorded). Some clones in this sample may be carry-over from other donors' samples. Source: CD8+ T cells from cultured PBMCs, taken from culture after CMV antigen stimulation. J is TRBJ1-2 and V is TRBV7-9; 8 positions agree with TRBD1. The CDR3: CASSLGTGVSGYTF. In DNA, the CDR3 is TGTGCCAGCAGCCTCGGGACAGGCGTGAGTGGCTACACCTTC.